This TCR beta chain was sequenced in a study of T cell changes during pregnancy in multiple sclerosis. TCRdb's table, derived via immunoSEQ multiplex PCR, lists solely in-frame clones and lacks some. Altogether around 67,000 clones are present, about 90% being singletons, with the ten largest covering 2% to 2.5%. This CDR3 region has 14 residues. V shed 5 bases and J 6 bases; nucleotides not matched to a gene: 5. Germline CDR1 SGHNT, CDR2 YENEEA. This clonotype was obtained from a female donor with multiple sclerosis, enrolled in a pregnancy study. This rearrangement joins TRBV11-3 to TRBJ2-2, with TRBD1 matching over 8 bases. Sequencing used peripheral blood, obtained in the first trimester of pregnancy. CDR3 protein: CASSQDRVSGELFF. The CDR3 nucleotides are TGTGCCAGCAGCCAGGACAGGGTCTCCGGGGAGCTGTTTTTT.